This T cell receptor beta chain was captured by sequencing in a study of technical replicates of blood from a handful of donors. Losses at the gene ends were 0 bases for V and 7 bases for J; bases not matched to a gene: 18. The CDR3 sequence is 18 residues long. CDR1 SGHNT and CDR2 YYREEE come from the germline V gene (reference sequence). The data were produced by immunoSEQ multiplex PCR, yet TCRdb's version contains in-frame clones alone and is incomplete. The sample lists 79,000 or so clones, 95% to 98% occurring once. The sequencing sample was made of T cells isolated from PBMCs. The chain uses TRBV5-4 and TRBJ2-5; 7 bases fit TRBD2. This sequence originates from a human donor in good health. CDR3 nucleotide sequence: TGTGCCAGCAGCTTGGGGTCCGAGTTGGCGGGAGTTAGTGTGACCCAGTACTTC. Translation gives CASSLGSELAGVSVTQYF. The full variable domain, its missing parts supplied by reference TRBV5-4 and TRBJ2-5, is ETGVTQSPTHLIKTRGQQVTLRCSSQSGHNTVSWYQQALGQGPQFIFQYYREEENGRGNFPPRFSGLQFPNYSSELNVNALELDDSALYLCASSLGSELAGVSVTQYFGPGTRLLVL.